This T cell receptor (beta chain) emerged from a study of blood T cell repertoires in COVID-19. In the study overall: Italy, Spain and the United States were the sources of the convalescent and acute COVID-19 samples.

Those who participated ranged in age from 18 to 89 years and resided in about two dozen US areas. Participants' reported clinical history set cohort assignment. The CDR3 sequence is 15 residues long. V lost 5 bases, J lost 4 bases, and 6 bases stayed unmatched. Germline CDR1 reads SGHTA; CDR2 reads FQGNSA. TCRdb's copy holds only in-frame clones and misses some; the assay was immunoSEQ multiplex PCR. This table has around 200,000 clones, 85% to 90% appearing once. This TCR was recovered from a man aged 25-45 years who had recovered from COVID-19. This chain joins TRBV7-2 and TRBJ2-2; TRBD1 agrees at 8 bases. What was sequenced was PBMCs or T cells enriched from blood (not recorded which). Written as DNA, the CDR3 is TGTGCCAGCAGCCACCGACAGGGGCGCACCGGGGAGCTGTTTTTT. Its protein is CASSHRQGRTGELFF.